The rows below give T cell receptor beta chains drawn from one sample of a study of neurological immune-mediated disorders. TCRdb recomputed calls from the 5' RACE reads with MiXCR, one row per CDR3 protein. The sample carries just over 30,000 distinct CDR3 sequences, approximately 6% recorded once. The sample consisted of CD4+ T cells from blood. The receptors originated from a woman aged 50 to 65 in good health. Each CDR3 is given with its conserved first and last residue. Clone size is given for some rows only: seen once, a few or many times, or a class if the clone is expanded.

many	TRBV6-2/TRBV6-3	TRBJ1-1	CASSSSGPVEAFF
many	TRBV29-1	TRBJ1-4	CSVAGGTGEKLFF
many	TRBV12-3/TRBV12-4	TRBJ2-3	CASSSLDRTDTQYF
many	TRBV7-2	TRBJ2-2	CASSLAGDNTGELFF
many	TRBV5-1	TRBJ2-5	CASSTPGLAGVKTQYF
many	TRBV15	TRBJ2-7	CATSRGNAAGQYF
many	TRBV28	TRBJ2-3	CASSESYTQYF
-	TRBV5-8	TRBJ1-5	CASSLNRQGRSNQPQHF
many	TRBV9	TRBJ2-3	CASSVGVAGPPADTQYF
many	TRBV28	TRBJ2-7	CASKQGVVRYEQYF
many	TRBV9	TRBJ1-6	CASSRTGANSPLHF
medium-sized	TRBV20-1	TRBJ1-1	CSAPGVYTEAFF
-	TRBV30	TRBJ2-1	CAWRPHASGGAREQFF
-	TRBV20-1	TRBJ1-1	CSARDWGQGSTEAFF
-	TRBV7-6	TRBJ1-1	CASSLEGPKGTEAFF
many	TRBV20-1	TRBJ1-4	CSDPGQGAPNEKLFF
many	TRBV11-2	TRBJ2-5	CASSLEWRGQETQYF